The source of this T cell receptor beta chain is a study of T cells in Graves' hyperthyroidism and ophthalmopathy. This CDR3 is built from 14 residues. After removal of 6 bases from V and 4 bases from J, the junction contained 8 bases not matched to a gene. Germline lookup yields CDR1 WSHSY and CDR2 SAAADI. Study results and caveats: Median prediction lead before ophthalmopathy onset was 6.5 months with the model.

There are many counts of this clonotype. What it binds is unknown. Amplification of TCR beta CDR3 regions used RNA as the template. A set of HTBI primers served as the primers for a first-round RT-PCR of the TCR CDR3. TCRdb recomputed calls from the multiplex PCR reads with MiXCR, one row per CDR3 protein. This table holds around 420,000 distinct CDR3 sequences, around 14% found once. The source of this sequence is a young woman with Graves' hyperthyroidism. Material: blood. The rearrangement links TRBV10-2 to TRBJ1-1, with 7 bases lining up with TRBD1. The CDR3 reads CASRHGTARTEAFF. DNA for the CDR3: TGCGCCAGCAGACACGGGACAGCCCGCACTGAAGCTTTCTTT.